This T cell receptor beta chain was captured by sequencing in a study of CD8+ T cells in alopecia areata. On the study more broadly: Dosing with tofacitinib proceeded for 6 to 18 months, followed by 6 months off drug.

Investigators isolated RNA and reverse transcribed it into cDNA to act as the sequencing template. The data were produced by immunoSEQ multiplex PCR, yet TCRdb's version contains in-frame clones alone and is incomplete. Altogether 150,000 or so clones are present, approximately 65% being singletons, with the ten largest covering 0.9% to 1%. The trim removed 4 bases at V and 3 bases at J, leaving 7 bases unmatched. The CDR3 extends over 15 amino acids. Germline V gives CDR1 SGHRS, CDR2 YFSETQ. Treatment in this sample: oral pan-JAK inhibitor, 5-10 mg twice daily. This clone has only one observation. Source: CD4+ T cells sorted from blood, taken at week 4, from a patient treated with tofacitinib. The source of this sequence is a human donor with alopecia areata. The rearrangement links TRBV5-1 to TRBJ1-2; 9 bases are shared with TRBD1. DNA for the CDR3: TGCGCCAGCAGCCCCGGGACAGGGCCTGACTATGGCTACACCTTC. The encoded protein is CASSPGTGPDYGYTF. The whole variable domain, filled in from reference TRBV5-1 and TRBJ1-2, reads KAGVTQTPRYLIKTRGQQVTLSCSPISGHRSVSWYQQTPGQGLQFLFEYFSETQRNKGNFPGRFSGRQFSNSRSEMNVSTLELGDSALYLCASSPGTGPDYGYTFGSGTRLTVV.